This T cell receptor (beta chain) comes out of a study of T cells in Graves' hyperthyroidism and ophthalmopathy. Study-level information: At initial diagnosis, before any treatment had begun, peripheral blood was obtained.

Study-level results: Ophthalmopathy got predicted by the model a median around 6.8 months before its onset. Most expanded thyroid clonotypes above 0.001 recurred in blood.

Extraction of PBMCs used about 9.2 ml of fresh peripheral blood. Germline CDR1 and CDR2: SGHTA and FQGNSA. The CDR3 consists of 16 residues. V was clipped by 1 base and J by 7 bases, with 14 bases between them. Amplified TCR beta CDR3 regions came from RNA transcripts. The primer set for the first-round RT-PCR of the TCR CDR3 was HTBI. From the multiplex PCR reads, TCRdb called clonotypes with MiXCR, one entry per CDR3 protein. In the table there are a few hundred thousand distinct CDR3 sequences, less than 20% of which are singletons. There are many counts of this clonotype. Its cognate antigen is unknown.

The sequenced sample consisted of blood. The TCR sequence derives from a woman aged 25 to 39 with Graves' hyperthyroidism. This chain links TRBV7-2 with TRBJ1-6; unclear D gene. CDR3 DNA: TGTGCCAGCAGCTTAGTTTCGGGATTTAGCAATTCACCCCTCCACTTT. Translated: CASSLVSGFSNSPLHF.